Listed here are 9 T cell receptor beta chains from one sample, sequenced in a study of T cell responses to AZD1222 COVID-19 vaccine (dated by TCRdb to the early 2020s). The time point tag for this specimen amounts to: about 28 days (+/-7) after the second vaccine dose. Library preparation used the immunoSEQ multiplex PCR assay. TCRdb's version of the immuneACCESS table is confined to in-frame rearrangements and falls short of the full clone set. An unresolved V gene accounts for under half of the shortfall where checked; the remainder is of unknown origin. In this sample the table shows around 110,000 clones, just over 90% of which occur a single time. Clones ranked in the top ten supply roughly 6% of the sample. The sequenced sample was peripheral blood, obtained 28 days after the second AZD1222 dose. The receptor set was obtained from an adult who received the AZD1222 COVID-19 vaccine.

This chain uses TRBV6-5 with TRBJ1-5; D is unresolved. The germline CDR1 and CDR2 sequences are MNHEY and SVGAGI. V lost 6 bases, J lost 5 bases, and 5 bases lay in between. The CDR3 loop spans 11 amino acids. DNA of the CDR3: TGTGCCAGCAGCCCCGATCAGCCCCAGCATTTT. Translated: CASSPDQPQHF.

This clone was picked up one time. V is TRBV2 and J is TRBJ2-1; 8 nucleotides match TRBD2. Germline trimming cut 4 bases from V and 4 bases from J; bases unmatched to any gene: 9. Germline V gene sequence: CDR1 SNHLY, CDR2 FYNNEI. The CDR3 sequence is 16 residues long. CDR3 sequence: CASSGNQRGLYNEQFF. CDR3 bases: TGTGCCAGCAGTGGCAATCAGCGGGGGCTTTACAATGAGCAGTTCTTC.

This clone was observed a single time. The chain employs TRBV7-2 and TRBJ2-3, with D possibly matching TRBD1 (6 bases). Trimming left V 4 bases short and J 8 bases short, with 13 bases between. This CDR3 region has 13 residues. CDR1 SGHTA and CDR2 FQGNSA come from the germline V gene. The DNA for the CDR3 is TGTGCCAGCAGCTCTCGACAGGCCAGTACGCAGTATTTT. This encodes CASSSRQASTQYF.

The J gene is TRBJ1-1, the V gene TRBV3-1 (or the pseudogene TRBV3-2); 7 bases fit TRBD1. The CDR3 sequence is 14 residues long. From germline, CDR1 is LGHDT and CDR2 YNNKEL (reference sequence). V gave up 4 bases and J gave up 1 base; unmatched junction bases: 3. The CDR3 nucleotides are TGTGCCAGCAGCCGCGACAGGGCGAACACTGAAGCTTTCTTT. It is translated as CASSRDRANTEAFF.

The chain couples TRBV10-2 to TRBJ2-5; weak D call: TRBD2 (5 bases). CDR3 length: 14 residues. Germline V gene sequence: CDR1 WSHSY, CDR2 SAAADI. V was shortened by 2 bases and J by 5 bases, with 12 bases between the two germline ends. The CDR3 reads CASSEGRSGETQYF. The CDR3 DNA reads TGCGCCAGCAGTGAGGGTCGTTCGGGGGAGACCCAGTACTTC.

This chain uses TRBV7-2 with TRBJ2-7; 10 nucleotides agree with TRBD2. From germline, CDR1 is SGHTA and CDR2 FQGNSA. Trimming removed 5 bases from V and 4 bases from J; junction bases left unmatched: 8. The CDR3 contains 15 residues. The CDR3 nucleotides are TGTGCCAGCAGCGTCGAGGTAGCGGGAGGTTACGAGCAGTACTTC. Its translation: CASSVEVAGGYEQYF.

The chain carries TRBV28 and TRBJ1-2; 9 bases line up with TRBD1. With 6 bases clipped from V and 4 bases from J, the junction kept 6 bases outside the gene matches. Germline assignment: CDR1 MDHEN and CDR2 SYDVKM. This CDR3 has 14 amino acids. As DNA, the CDR3 is TGTGCCAGCAGGCGGACAGGGGAGGGCTATGGCTACACCTTC. It translates to CASRRTGEGYGYTF.

The V gene is TRBV5-4, the J gene TRBJ1-1, with D perhaps TRBD1 (5 bases). This CDR3 has 15 residues. Germline assignment: CDR1 SGHNT and CDR2 YYREEE (reference sequence). Trimming cost V 0 bases and J 4 bases, with 13 bases left between them. CDR3 protein: CASSLGFRGGTEAFF. CDR3 nucleotides: TGTGCCAGCAGCTTGGGTTTTAGGGGAGGCACTGAAGCTTTCTTT.

The chain uses TRBV7-6 and TRBJ2-2; 12 bases match TRBD2. Germline lookup yields CDR1 SGHVS and CDR2 FNYEAQ. J gave up 6 bases and V 4 bases, and 9 bases lay outside the gene matches. This CDR3 contains 17 residues. The CDR3 coding sequence is TGTGCCAGCAGCTCCCGGGGGCTAGCGGGAGGGCCCGGGGAGCTGTTTTTT. The encoded protein is CASSSRGLAGGPGELFF. Filled out from reference TRBV7-6 and TRBJ2-2, the complete variable domain reads GAGVSQSPRYKVTKRGQDVALRCDPISGHVSLYWYRQALGQGPEFLTYFNYEAQQDKSGLPNDRFSAERPEGSISTLTIQRTEQRDSAMYRCASSSRGLAGGPGELFFGEGSRLTVL.